This T cell receptor (beta chain) was identified during a study of precursors of human CD4 cytotoxic T cells (dated by TCRdb to 2016 to 2019). At the level of the whole study: CD4+ memory subsets from more than 13 donors in total were covered by the bulk TCR-seq analysis. TCR-seq analysis of over 11 donors yielded TCRalpha and TCRbeta chain sequences (table S7). Beyond this particular receptor, the publication reports: Only about 95% of the 14 donors were included in some bulk TCR-seq comparisons, suggesting that not every subset was available for every donor. A bigger share of IL-7Rhigh TEMRA clonotypes consisted of expanded effector clonotypes than was the case for TEM or TCM clonotypes. According to the authors, a human observational design cannot definitively establish the direction of differentiation between precursor and effector cells. More restricted TCR repertoires, with lower diversity and more expanded clonotypes, were shown by IL-7Rhigh and IL-7R- TEMRA subsets than by TCM and TEM subsets.

Taking its sample share into account, this clonotype is large (0.1 to 1%). No antigen is known for it. No base qualities exist here, and no much larger clone lies one base off it. The CDR3 sequence holds 12 residues, the cysteine and phenylalanine included. Only CDR3 DNA remains: 36 bases, in frame from the first base. V lost 7 bases and J lost 7 bases; the stretch between them is 13 bases long. Looking up the germline V gene yields CDR1 MDHEN and CDR2 SYDVKM. To test whether a precursor-effector relationship exists among CD4 cytotoxic T cells, bulk UMI-based TCR sequencing was run on four sorted CD4+ memory subsets: TCM, TEM, IL-7Rhigh TEMRA, and IL-7R- TEMRA. The cells came from peripheral blood mononuclear cells that had been isolated from human blood. Data came from an Illumina MiSeq. As for the original processing: The Shannon-Wiener index, computed in VDJtools, was used to measure repertoire diversity. TCRbeta clonotypes with a clonotype frequency of at least 3 were defined as expanded. TCRdb passed the public sequencing reads through fastp at Q25 and MiXCR, retaining productive beta sequences. Each record represents a unique CDR3 protein, reported with the most common genes and DNA among its rows. These V and J calls are TCRdb output, not the study's own analysis. A total of approximately 280 distinct CDR3 sequences appear in this sample, around a sixth of them only once. The ten largest clonotypes hold roughly 52% of the sample.

The rearrangement joined TRBV28 to TRBJ2-5; TRBD2 is a possible D gene, resting on 5 matching bases. The sequencing input was memory CD4+ T cells from blood (PBMCs). The sequence was obtained from a human donor in good health. The DNA sequence is TGTGCCAGCAATGGTTTAGGAGGGACCCAGTACTTC. This is translated as CASNGLGGTQYF. With the portions outside the CDR3 filled from the reference TRBV28 and TRBJ2-5 genes, the complete variable region becomes DVKVTQSSRYLVKRTGEKVFLECVQDMDHENMFWYRQDPGLGLRLIYFSYDVKMKEKGDIPEGYSVSREKKERFSLILESASTNQTSMYLCASNGLGGTQYFGPGTRLLVL.